This TCR beta chain was recovered during a study of T cells in severe cutaneous drug reactions. Carbamazepine had induced Stevens-Johnson syndrome or toxic epidermal necrolysis in the sequenced donors. In terms of frequency, this clonotype is medium-sized. The antigen is not known. The study, taken as a whole, reports: TRBV12-4 use rose strongly in carbamazepine-induced Stevens-Johnson syndrome or toxic epidermal necrolysis, averaging about 34% in blister cells and 4% to 5.5% in PBMC. One public TCRbeta CDR3 appeared in all seven blister samples, averaging roughly 14%.

The iRepertoire multiplex PCR system with TCR subtype-specific primers built both bulk and single-cell libraries. Reprocessing the multiplex PCR reads, TCRdb reports a single entry for every CDR3 protein and omits DNA. The listing records approximately 1,200 distinct CDR3 sequences. Germline CDR1 MNHEY, CDR2 SVGAGI. The CDR3 has 14 residues. This chain links TRBV6-5 with TRBJ2-7; TCRdb picks TRBD1, but there is no DNA to check that call. This TCR derives from a human donor with Stevens-Johnson syndrome, a severe cutaneous drug reaction. Source material: cells from a skin blister. The CDR3 here is CASRTTRQSGEQYF.